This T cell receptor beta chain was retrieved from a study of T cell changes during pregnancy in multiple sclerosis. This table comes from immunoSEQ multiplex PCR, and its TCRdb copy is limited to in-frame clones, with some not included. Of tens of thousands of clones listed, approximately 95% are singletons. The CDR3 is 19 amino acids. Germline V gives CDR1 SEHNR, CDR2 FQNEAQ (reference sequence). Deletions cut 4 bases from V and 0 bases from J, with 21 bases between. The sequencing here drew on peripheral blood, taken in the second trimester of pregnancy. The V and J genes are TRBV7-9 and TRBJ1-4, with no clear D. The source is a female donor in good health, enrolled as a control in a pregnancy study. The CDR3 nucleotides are TGTGCCAGCAGCTCCCCCGGGAGGCGAGAGAGTGCAACTAATGAAAAACTGTTTTTT. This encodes CASSSPGRRESATNEKLFF.